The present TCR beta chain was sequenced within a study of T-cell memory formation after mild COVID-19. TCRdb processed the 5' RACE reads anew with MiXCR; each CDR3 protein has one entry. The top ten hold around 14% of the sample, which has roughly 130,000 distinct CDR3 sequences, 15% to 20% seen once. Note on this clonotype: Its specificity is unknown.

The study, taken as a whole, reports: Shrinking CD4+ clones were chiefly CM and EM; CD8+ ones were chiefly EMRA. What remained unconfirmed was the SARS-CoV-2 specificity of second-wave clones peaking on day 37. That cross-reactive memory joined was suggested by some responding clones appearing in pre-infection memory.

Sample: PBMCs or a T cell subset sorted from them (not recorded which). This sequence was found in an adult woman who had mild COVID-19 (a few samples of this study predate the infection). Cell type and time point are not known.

The CDR3 spells CASSKDRGFTQYF. The CDR3 bases are TGTGCCAGCAGTAAGGACAGGGGTTTTACGCAGTATTTT. The rearrangement links TRBV27 to TRBJ2-3, with TRBD1 matching over 9 bases. Trimming cost V 5 bases and J 8 bases; bases outside gene matches: 5. This CDR3 region has 13 residues. Germline loops: CDR1 MNHEY, CDR2 SMNVEV (reference sequence).